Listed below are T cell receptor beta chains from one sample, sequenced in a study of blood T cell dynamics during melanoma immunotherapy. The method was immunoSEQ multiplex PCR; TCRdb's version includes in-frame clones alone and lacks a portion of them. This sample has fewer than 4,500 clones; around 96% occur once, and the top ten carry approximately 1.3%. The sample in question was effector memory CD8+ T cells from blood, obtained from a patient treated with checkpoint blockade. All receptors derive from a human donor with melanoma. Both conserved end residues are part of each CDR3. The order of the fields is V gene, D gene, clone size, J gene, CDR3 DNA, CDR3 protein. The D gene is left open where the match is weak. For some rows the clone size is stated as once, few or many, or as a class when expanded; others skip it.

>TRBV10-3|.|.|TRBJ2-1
TGTGCCATCGGCCCCGGAGGTAATGAGCAGTTCTTC
CAIGPGGNEQFF
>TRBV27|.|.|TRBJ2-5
TGTGCCAGCAGTTTATCGGGTCCAGAGACCCAGTACTTC
CASSLSGPETQYF
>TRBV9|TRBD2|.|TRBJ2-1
TGTGCCAGCAGTCGGGGACTAGCGGGGCCCAATGAGCAGTTCTTC
CASSRGLAGPNEQFF
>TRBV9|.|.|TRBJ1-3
TGTGCCAGCAGCGACTCAGGCCTCTCTGGAAACACCATATATTTT
CASSDSGLSGNTIYF
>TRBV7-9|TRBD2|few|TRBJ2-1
TGTGCCAGCAGCTTTGAGACTAGCGGGAGAAATGAGCAGTTCTTC
CASSFETSGRNEQFF
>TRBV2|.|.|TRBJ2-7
TGTGCCAGCAGCTTCTCCTACGAGCAGTACTTC
CASSFSYEQYF
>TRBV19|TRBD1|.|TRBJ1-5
TGTGCCAGTAGCTACAGGGGCCCACCGAATCAGCCCCAGCATTTT
CASSYRGPPNQPQHF
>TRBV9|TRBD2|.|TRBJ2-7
TGTGCCAGCAGCGTAGAAGGGACTAGCGCGAACTACGAGCAGTACTTC
CASSVEGTSANYEQYF
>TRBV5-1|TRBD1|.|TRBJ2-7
TGCGCCAGCAGCTCCCTGGATTCCGGGACAGGGAATAACGAGCAGTACTTC
CASSSLDSGTGNNEQYF
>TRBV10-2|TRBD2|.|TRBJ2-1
TGCGCCAGCAGTGAGTCTAGCGGGCGCTACAATGAGCAGTTCTTC
CASSESSGRYNEQFF
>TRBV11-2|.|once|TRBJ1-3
TGTGCCAGCAGCTTAGGCGGAAACACCATATATTTT
CASSLGGNTIYF
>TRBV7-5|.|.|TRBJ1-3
TGTGTCAGAAGCTCCGATTTCGATGGAGTGTCTGGAAACACCATATATTTT
CVRSSDFDGVSGNTIYF
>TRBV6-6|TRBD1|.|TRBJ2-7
TGTGCCAGCAGTTACCCGACGACAGGGGGCAAATACGAGCAGTACTTC
CASSYPTTGGKYEQYF
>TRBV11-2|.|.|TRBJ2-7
TGTGCCAGCAGCCCGCCGAACTACGAGCAGTACTTC
CASSPPNYEQYF
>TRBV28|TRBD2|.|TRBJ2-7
TGTGCCATCAGATTTCGCGGGAGGGATTCCTACGAGCAGTACTTC
CAIRFRGRDSYEQYF
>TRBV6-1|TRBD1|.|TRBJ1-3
TGTGCCAGCATAGTCGACAGGGCGGGAAACACCATATATTTT
CASIVDRAGNTIYF
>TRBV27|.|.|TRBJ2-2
TGTGCCAGCAGTTTATCTGGAGGGACCGGGGAGCTGTTTTTT
CASSLSGGTGELFF
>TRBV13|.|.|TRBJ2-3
TGTGCCAGCAGCTTAAGCACAGATACGCAGTATTTT
CASSLSTDTQYF
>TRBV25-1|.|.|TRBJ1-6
TGTGCCAGCAGGGGAGGGGGACCCCTCCACTTT
CASRGGGPLHF
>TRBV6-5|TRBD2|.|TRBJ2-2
TGTGCCAGCAGTTATACGGACGGGGAGGGCGGGGAGCTGTTTTTT
CASSYTDGEGGELFF
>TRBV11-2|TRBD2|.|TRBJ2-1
TGTGCCAGCAGCTTAGATATCCAGCGGGAGGGCCTTTTCTCCCATGAGCAGTTCTTC
CASSLDIQREGLFSHEQFF
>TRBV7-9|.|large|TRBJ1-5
TGTGCCAGCAGCTCCTCCCGGGCCGGAGATCAGCCCCAGCATTTT
CASSSSRAGDQPQHF
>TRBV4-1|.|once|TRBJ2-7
TGCGCCAGCAGCAGCCAGGGAAGCTACGAGCAGTACTTC
CASSSQGSYEQYF
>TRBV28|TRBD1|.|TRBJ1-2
TGTGCCAGCAGTTCTCCCGGACAGGGAGCTAACTATGGCTACACCTTC
CASSSPGQGANYGYTF
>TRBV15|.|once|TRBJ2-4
TGTGCCACCAGCAGAGCTCCGACAGGCCTTGGGTGGGACATTCAGTACTTC
CATSRAPTGLGWDIQYF
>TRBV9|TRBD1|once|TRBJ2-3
TGTGCCAGCAGCCTACGGGTGACGACAGGGGCGAAAGATACGCAGTATTTT
CASSLRVTTGAKDTQYF
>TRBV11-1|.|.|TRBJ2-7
TGTGCCGGCAGCTTAGGTCAGATGGGACCGTACTTC
CAGSLGQMGPYF
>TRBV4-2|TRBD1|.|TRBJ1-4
TGTGCCAGCAGCCAAGGGCAGGGGGCGTGGGCTAATGAAAAACTGTTTTTT
CASSQGQGAWANEKLFF